This entry lists 18 T cell receptor beta chains sequenced from one sample in a study of T cell responses to AZD1222 COVID-19 vaccine. Assay used: immunoSEQ multiplex PCR; TCRdb lists only in-frame clones, some missing. The table records roughly 150,000 clones, about 90% of them present only once. Source: peripheral blood, taken on day 0 of AZD1222 vaccination. These receptors originate from an adult in good health.

V usage is TRBV7-8 and J usage is TRBJ1-1; 8 bases line up with TRBD1. The germline gives CDR1 SGHVS, CDR2 FQNEAQ. This CDR3 is built from 15 residues. V was clipped by 0 bases and J by 10 bases; unmatched bases: 10. The CDR3 DNA follows: TGTGCCAGCAGCTTAGCGGGGGCCGGCGACAGGGGAGCTTTCTTT. This codes for CASSLAGAGDRGAFF.

The V and J genes are TRBV7-8 and TRBJ1-2; 7 nucleotides match TRBD1. From germline, CDR1 is SGHVS and CDR2 FQNEAQ. The CDR3 consists of 15 residues. The V segment lost 5 bases and the J segment 6 bases; nucleotides outside the gene matches: 12. The CDR3 nucleotides read TGTGCCAGCAGCGCCCAAACGACAGGGATCGATGGCTACACCTTC. Amino acids: CASSAQTTGIDGYTF.

The CDR3 sequence is CASSIVDRSGYTF. CDR3 nucleotide sequence: TGTGCCAGTAGTATTGTGGACAGGAGCGGCTACACCTTC. The chain combines TRBV19 with TRBJ1-2; 7 nucleotides align to TRBD1. J gave up 8 bases and V 3 bases, and 6 bases lay outside the gene matches. Germline V CDR1 and CDR2: LNHDA, SQIVND (reference sequence). This CDR3 region has 13 residues.

The chain has TRBV7-2 and TRBJ1-2, with 8 bases aligning to TRBD1. V trimming: 3 bases; J trimming: 5 bases; junction bases outside the gene matches: 8. CDR1 SGHTA and CDR2 FQGNSA come from the germline V gene. The CDR3 loop spans 15 amino acids. CDR3 residues: CASSLQTGERYGYTF. CDR3 DNA: TGTGCCAGCAGCTTGCAGACAGGGGAGAGATATGGCTACACCTTC.

The chain uses TRBV7-3 and TRBJ2-1; 9 nucleotides line up with TRBD2. The length of the CDR3 is 14 residues. V gave up 4 bases and J gave up 9 bases; unmatched junction bases: 7. Germline CDR1 SGHTA, CDR2 FQGTGA. The CDR3 nucleotides are TGTGCCAGCAGCTCCGGGACTAGCTGGGGTGAGCAGTTCTTC. Amino acid sequence: CASSSGTSWGEQFF.

The V gene is TRBV5-8, the J gene TRBJ1-4; 8 positions agree with TRBD1. CDR1 SGHTS and CDR2 YDEGEE come from the germline V gene. The J segment lost 7 bases and the V segment lost 4 bases, leaving 6 bases of the junction unmatched. There are 14 residues in the CDR3. The CDR3 here is CASSRGQGSEKLFF. The CDR3 DNA sequence: TGTGCCAGCAGCCGAGGACAGGGAAGTGAAAAACTGTTTTTT.

The chain combines TRBV5-4 with TRBJ1-3; weak D call: TRBD1 (5 bases). The V gene lost 0 bases and the J gene lost 4 bases, with 8 bases spanning the gap. The CDR3 is made up of 14 amino acids. Germline V gene sequence: CDR1 SGHNT, CDR2 YYREEE (reference sequence). The CDR3 sequence is CASSLGGEGNTIYF. DNA of the CDR3: TGTGCCAGCAGCTTGGGGGGCGAGGGAAACACCATATATTTT.

Only a few counts were recorded for this clone. The chain uses TRBV6-5 and TRBJ1-1; D gene ambiguous. V was pared by 6 bases and J by 5 bases, with 10 bases between. The germline V gene encodes CDR1 MNHEY and CDR2 SVGAGI. The CDR3 extends over 12 amino acids. The CDR3: CASRDPSTEAFF. CDR3 in DNA: TGTGCCAGCAGGGACCCTTCGACTGAAGCTTTCTTT.

J is TRBJ2-3 and V is TRBV5-1, with D perhaps TRBD1 (6 bases). This CDR3 contains 16 residues. V was clipped by 3 bases and J by 0 bases, with 14 bases between them. Germline V lookup: CDR1 SGHRS, CDR2 YFSETQ. The CDR3 coding sequence is TGCGCCAGCAGCTCCGGGGACACCCGAAGCACAGATACGCAGTATTTT. Its translation: CASSSGDTRSTDTQYF.

This clone came up a few times. The V gene is TRBV6-2 or TRBV6-3, the J gene TRBJ1-5; 7 positions agree with TRBD1. Germline V CDR1 and CDR2: MNHEY, SVGEGT. V lost 7 bases, J lost 5 bases, and 17 bases stayed unmatched. This CDR3 has 17 residues. The CDR3 protein is CASNPRGGGGSHQPQHF. The CDR3, as DNA: TGTGCCAGCAACCCCCGGGGAGGGGGCGGATCTCATCAGCCCCAGCATTTT.

V is TRBV6-1 and J is TRBJ1-1; possibly TRBD1 for D (6 bases). The ends were cut back, 2 bases at V and 5 bases at J, with 9 bases in the middle. Germline V gives CDR1 MNHNS, CDR2 SASEGT. The CDR3 has 13 residues. The CDR3 DNA reads TGTGCCAGCAGTGAAAAGAGGGGGACTGAAGCTTTCTTT. Its protein is CASSEKRGTEAFF.

This clone was counted a single time. J is TRBJ2-5 and V is TRBV28, with D maybe TRBD2 (6 bases). This CDR3 spans 13 amino acids. V was shortened by 9 bases and J by 5 bases, with 16 bases between the two germline ends. CDR1 and CDR2 (germline): MDHEN, SYDVKM. The CDR3 region is CASWNGGRETQYF. DNA for the CDR3: TGTGCCAGTTGGAACGGGGGAAGGGAGACCCAGTACTTC.

This chain links TRBV7-8 with TRBJ1-3; D is undetermined. Germline V gene data show CDR1 as SGHVS and CDR2 as FQNEAQ. V lost 3 bases to trimming and J lost 0 bases, with 12 bases between them. This CDR3 is 16 amino acids long. The DNA for the CDR3 is TGTGCCAGCAGCTTTGTCGAAGCATACTCTGGAAACACCATATATTTT. This encodes CASSFVEAYSGNTIYF.

The chain links TRBV6-2 or TRBV6-3 to TRBJ1-5; 9 bases fit TRBD1. After removal of 2 bases from V and 7 bases from J, the junction contained 9 bases not matched to a gene. The V gene's germline CDR1 is MNHEY and CDR2 SVGEGT. The CDR3 has 16 residues. The CDR3 DNA follows: TGTGCCAGCAGTTACCCGGGACAGGGTATCAAGCAGCCCCAGCATTTT. It translates to CASSYPGQGIKQPQHF.

This clone is a singleton in its sample. J is TRBJ1-1 and V is TRBV7-9, with a tentative D call TRBD1 (5 bases). V lost 3 bases, J lost 6 bases, and 14 bases lay in between. This CDR3 is built from 14 residues. Germline V CDR1 and CDR2: SEHNR, FQNEAQ (reference sequence). CDR3 nucleotides: TGTGCCAGCAGCTTCGGTTCAGGGCGACCTGAAGCTTTCTTT. This codes for CASSFGSGRPEAFF. Combining the CDR3 with reference TRBV7-9 and TRBJ1-1 gives the whole variable domain DTGVSQNPRHKITKRGQNVTFRCDPISEHNRLYWYRQTLGQGPEFLTYFQNEAQLEKSRLLSDRFSAERPKGSFSTLEIQRTEQGDSAMYLCASSFGSGRPEAFFGQGTRLTVV.

This chain connects TRBV30 to TRBJ1-1, with D possibly TRBD1 on 5 matching bases. Germline values: CDR1 GTSNPN, CDR2 SVGIG (reference sequence). Trimming took 4 bases from V and 2 from J, leaving 14 bases between them. The CDR3 is 14 amino acids. The CDR3 here is CAWTLGTVNTEAFF. In DNA form, the CDR3 reads TGTGCCTGGACCCTAGGGACGGTCAACACTGAAGCTTTCTTT. Based on the CDR3 plus reference TRBV30 and TRBJ1-1, the full variable domain is SQTIHQWPATLVQPVGSPLSLECTVEGTSNPNLYWYRQAAGRGLQLLFYSVGIGQISSEVPQNLSASRPQDRQFILSSKKLLLSDSGFYLCAWTLGTVNTEAFFGQGTRLTVV.

V gene TRBV6-6 combines with J gene TRBJ1-6; the match to TRBD1 covers 7 bases. CDR1 is MNHNY, CDR2 SVGAGI, per germline (reference sequence). The CDR3 spans 17 residues. Trimming removed 5 bases from V and 0 bases from J; junction bases left unmatched: 7. CDR3 loop: CASSPQNRGSYNSPLHF. The CDR3 DNA is TGTGCCAGCAGTCCCCAAAACAGGGGCTCCTATAATTCACCCCTCCACTTT.

The chain links TRBV5-1 to TRBJ2-2; 7 bases are a match to TRBD1. Germline V gene sequence: CDR1 SGHRS, CDR2 YFSETQ. V trimming: 4 bases; J trimming: 5 bases; junction bases outside the gene matches: 8. The CDR3 has 15 residues. CDR3 sequence: CASSETGWGTGELFF. The CDR3 DNA is TGCGCCAGCAGCGAGACAGGGTGGGGGACCGGGGAGCTGTTTTTT.